The 18 T cell receptor beta chains below all came from one sample that was sequenced in a study of blood T cell repertoires in COVID-19. Some clones are missing from TCRdb's copy, which holds only in-frame ones; the method was immunoSEQ multiplex PCR. Among under 30,000 clones, around nine tenths were seen once, and the ten largest hold approximately 12%. The specimen sequenced was peripheral blood. The source is a human donor in a cohort sampled during active COVID-19. The donor label of this sample is uncertain.

V usage is TRBV30 and J usage is TRBJ2-2; a weak D match, TRBD2 (5 bases). Trimming pared 1 base from V and 3 bases from J, leaving 9 bases between. The CDR3 has 14 amino acids. Germline-derived CDR1 and CDR2 are GTSNPN and SVGIG (reference sequence). In nucleotides, the CDR3 is TGTGCCTGGAGTGCTCGCGGGTACACCGGGGAGCTGTTTTTT. Its protein product is CAWSARGYTGELFF.

The rearrangement uses TRBV5-1 and TRBJ1-1; TRBD1 is a possible D gene (6 bases). Trimming pared 3 bases from V and 5 bases from J, leaving 11 bases between. This CDR3 comprises 13 residues. Germline CDR1 SGHRS, CDR2 YFSETQ. CDR3 coding DNA: TGCGCCAGCAGCTCAGGACAGAGGACTGAAGCTTTCTTT. It specifies CASSSGQRTEAFF.

The chain recombines TRBV7-9 with TRBJ2-3; 10 nucleotides line up with TRBD2. CDR1 and CDR2 (germline): SEHNR, FQNEAQ (reference sequence). The CDR3 is made up of 15 amino acids. V dropped 1 base and J dropped 4; count of bases not matched to a gene: 2. The CDR3 reads CASSLVAGGADTQYF. Here the CDR3 DNA reads TGTGCCAGCAGCTTAGTAGCGGGAGGAGCAGATACGCAGTATTTT.

CDR3 amino acids: CAISDSGDSYEQYF. CDR3 in DNA: TGTGCCATCAGTGACAGCGGGGATTCCTACGAGCAGTACTTC. The gene calls are TRBV10-3 and TRBJ2-7, with 7 nucleotides matching TRBD2. Trimming removed 3 bases from V and 1 base from J; junction bases left unmatched: 3. In germline, CDR1 is ENHRY, CDR2 SYGVKD. The CDR3 loop spans 14 amino acids.

This chain connects TRBV29-1 to TRBJ1-3; perhaps TRBD1 as D (5 bases). From germline, CDR1 is SQVTM and CDR2 ANQGSEA. The CDR3 length is 14 residues. V lost 6 bases to trimming and J lost 0 bases, with 12 bases between them. Here the CDR3 reads CSVHGTDSGNTIYF. The DNA of the CDR3 is TGCAGCGTCCATGGGACTGACTCTGGAAACACCATATATTTT.

The chain links TRBV7-2 to TRBJ2-3, with D possibly being TRBD2 (5 bases). The length of the CDR3 is 14 residues. Germline loops: CDR1 SGHTA, CDR2 FQGNSA. The ends were cut back, 2 bases at V and 3 bases at J, with 9 bases in the middle. This chain's CDR3 is CASSLMSGTDTQYF. CDR3 nucleotides: TGTGCCAGCAGCTTAATGTCGGGAACAGATACGCAGTATTTT.

The V call is TRBV12-3 or TRBV12-4, the J call TRBJ1-3; tentatively, D is TRBD1 (6 bases). The CDR3 length is 13 residues. Trimming took off 3 bases at V and 6 bases at J, with 9 bases between the two ends. CDR3 nucleotides: TGTGCCAGCAGTTTCTCAGGGGAAAACACCATATATTTT. It encodes CASSFSGENTIYF.

This rearrangement joins TRBV30 to TRBJ2-1; TRBD1 is a possible D gene (5 bases). V was clipped by 0 bases and J by 5 bases, with 11 bases between them. The CDR3 has 14 residues. The V gene's germline CDR1 is GTSNPN and CDR2 SVGIG (reference sequence). CDR3 DNA sequence: TGTGCCTGGAGTGTAGACAGCTACAACAATGAGCAGTTCTTC. Amino acids: CAWSVDSYNNEQFF.

The rearrangement joins TRBV18 to TRBJ2-1; D ambiguous. The germline V gene has CDR1 KGHSH and CDR2 LQKENI. V was clipped by 3 bases and J by 5 bases, with 14 bases between them. The CDR3 has 15 residues. CDR3 amino acids: CASSPTVLRNNEQFF. CDR3 DNA: TGTGCCAGCTCACCTACGGTTCTTAGAAACAATGAGCAGTTCTTC.

V usage is TRBV5-6 and J usage is TRBJ2-3; 10 bases align to TRBD1. The CDR3 is 15 amino acids. CDR1 and CDR2 from the germline V gene are SGHDT and YYEEEE. V lost 4 bases, J lost 2 bases, and 4 bases stayed unmatched. DNA of the CDR3: TGTGCCAGCAGCCTGGGACAGGGGCTCACAGATACGCAGTATTTT. Protein: CASSLGQGLTDTQYF.

The chain uses TRBV5-4 and TRBJ2-7, with TRBD1 matching over 9 bases. Germline values: CDR1 SGHNT, CDR2 YYREEE (reference sequence). V was clipped by 3 bases and J by 5 bases; unmatched bases: 6. This CDR3 has 14 residues. For the CDR3, the DNA is TGTGCCAGCAGCTCCCGGGACAGGGCAAACGAGCAGTACTTC. This encodes CASSSRDRANEQYF. Based on the CDR3 plus reference TRBV5-4 and TRBJ2-7, the full variable domain is ETGVTQSPTHLIKTRGQQVTLRCSSQSGHNTVSWYQQALGQGPQFIFQYYREEENGRGNFPPRFSGLQFPNYSSELNVNALELDDSALYLCASSSRDRANEQYFGPGTRLTVT.

This chain joins TRBV5-4 and TRBJ1-2; D is unresolved. V lost 0 bases and J 4 bases, leaving 13 bases between the germline ends. The CDR3 is made up of 15 amino acids. Germline V gene lookup returns CDR1 SGHNT and CDR2 YYREEE (reference sequence). The CDR3 region has the DNA TGTGCCAGCAGCTTGGAGGGAAGGAGGAGCTATGGCTACACCTTC. Protein sequence: CASSLEGRRSYGYTF.

A single count supports this clone. The V gene is TRBV18, the J gene TRBJ2-2; TRBD1 matches 9 bases. V was clipped by 1 base and J by 3 bases; unmatched bases: 0. The germline CDR1 and CDR2 sequences are KGHSH and LQKENI. The CDR3 runs to 15 residues. In DNA, the CDR3 is TGTGCCAGCTCACCACGGACAGGGGACACCGGGGAGCTGTTTTTT. It encodes CASSPRTGDTGELFF.

The chain recombines TRBV5-1 with TRBJ2-1, with 7 bases lining up with TRBD2. Unmatched junction bases numbered 3, after V lost 0 bases and J lost 3 bases. The germline V gene has CDR1 SGHRS and CDR2 YFSETQ. The CDR3 extends over 15 amino acids. The CDR3 loop reads CASSLGGGGYNEQFF. CDR3 sequence (DNA): TGCGCCAGCAGCTTGGGTGGCGGGGGCTACAATGAGCAGTTCTTC. Using reference TRBV5-1 and TRBJ2-1 for the parts outside the CDR3, the full variable domain is KAGVTQTPRYLIKTRGQQVTLSCSPISGHRSVSWYQQTPGQGLQFLFEYFSETQRNKGNFPGRFSGRQFSNSRSEMNVSTLELGDSALYLCASSLGGGGYNEQFFGPGTRLTVL.

Here the CDR3 reads CASSAGTYNEQFF. The CDR3 DNA reads TGTGCCAGCAGTGCCGGGACCTACAATGAGCAGTTCTTC. This chain links TRBV2 with TRBJ2-1; weak D call: TRBD2 (5 bases). The CDR3 is made up of 13 amino acids. V lost 4 bases, J lost 2 bases, and 6 bases lay in between. Germline CDR1 reads SNHLY; CDR2 reads FYNNEI.

This clone was counted a few times. The chain has TRBV11-3 and TRBJ2-5; 15 bases match TRBD2. V lost 5 bases to trimming and J lost 7 bases; unmatched junction nucleotides: 11. The CDR3 is made up of 17 amino acids. The germline gives CDR1 SGHNT, CDR2 YENEEA. The CDR3: CASSGHGLAGGVRTQYF. The CDR3, as DNA: TGTGCCAGCAGCGGGCACGGACTAGCGGGAGGGGTTAGGACCCAGTACTTC.

The chain links TRBV2 to TRBJ2-1; 12 nucleotides agree with TRBD2. J gave up 2 bases and V 5 bases, and 1 base lay outside the gene matches. CDR3 length: 15 amino acids. Germline-derived CDR1 and CDR2 are SNHLY and FYNNEI. This chain's CDR3 is CASSRLAGAYNEQFF. The CDR3 DNA is TGTGCCAGCAGTCGACTAGCGGGGGCCTACAATGAGCAGTTCTTC.

The J gene is TRBJ2-7, the V gene TRBV2; 7 bases are a match to TRBD2. The CDR3 spans 14 residues. V trimming: 8 bases; J trimming: 0 bases; junction bases outside the gene matches: 7. Looked up from germline, CDR1 is SNHLY and CDR2 is FYNNEI. CDR3 sequence reads: CASLRGEASYEQYF. In nucleotides, the CDR3 is TGTGCCAGCCTACGGGGGGAGGCCTCCTACGAGCAGTACTTC.